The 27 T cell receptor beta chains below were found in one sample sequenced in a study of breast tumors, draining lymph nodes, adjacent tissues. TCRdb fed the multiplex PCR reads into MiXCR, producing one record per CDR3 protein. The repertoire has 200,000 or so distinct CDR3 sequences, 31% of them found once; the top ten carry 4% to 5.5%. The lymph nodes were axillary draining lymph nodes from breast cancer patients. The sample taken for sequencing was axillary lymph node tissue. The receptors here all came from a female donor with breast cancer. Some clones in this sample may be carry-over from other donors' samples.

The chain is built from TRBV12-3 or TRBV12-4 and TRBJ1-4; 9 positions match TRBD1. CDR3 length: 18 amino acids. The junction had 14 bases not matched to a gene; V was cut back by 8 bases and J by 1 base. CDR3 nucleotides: TGTGCCAGCTCACACGTACAGGGGGCCCTTAAAACTAATGAAAAACTGTTTTTT. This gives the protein CASSHVQGALKTNEKLFF.

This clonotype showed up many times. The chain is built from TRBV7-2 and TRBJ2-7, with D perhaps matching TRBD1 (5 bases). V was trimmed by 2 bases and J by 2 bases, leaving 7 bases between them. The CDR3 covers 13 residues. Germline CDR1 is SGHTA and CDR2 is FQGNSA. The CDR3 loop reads CASSLQDTYEQYF. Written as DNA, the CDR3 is TGTGCCAGCAGCTTACAGGACACCTACGAGCAGTACTTC.

The CDR3 reads CASSETGQGQVGYTF. The CDR3 bases are TGTGCCAGCAGTGAAACGGGACAGGGCCAGGTTGGCTACACCTTC. The V call is TRBV2, the J call TRBJ1-2; 9 nucleotides agree with TRBD1. The CDR3 loop spans 15 amino acids. V gave up 2 bases and J gave up 7 bases; unmatched junction bases: 8. CDR1 is SNHLY, CDR2 FYNNEI, per germline.

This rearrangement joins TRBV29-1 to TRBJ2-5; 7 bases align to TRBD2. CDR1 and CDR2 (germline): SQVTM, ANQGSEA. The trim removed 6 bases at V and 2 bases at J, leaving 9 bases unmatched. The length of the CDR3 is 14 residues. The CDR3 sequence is CSVENSGLQETQYF. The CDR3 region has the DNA TGCAGCGTGGAAAATAGCGGGCTGCAAGAGACCCAGTACTTC. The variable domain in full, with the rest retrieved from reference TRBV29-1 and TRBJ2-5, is SAVISQKPSRDICQRGTSLTIQCQVDSQVTMMFWYRQQPGQSLTLIATANQGSEATYESGFVIDKFPISRPNLTFSTLTVSNMSPEDSSIYLCSVENSGLQETQYFGPGTRLLVL.

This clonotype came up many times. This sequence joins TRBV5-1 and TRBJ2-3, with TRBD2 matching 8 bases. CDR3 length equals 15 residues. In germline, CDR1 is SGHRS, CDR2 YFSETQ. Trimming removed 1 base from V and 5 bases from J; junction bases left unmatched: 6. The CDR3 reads CASSLPGGRGDTQYF. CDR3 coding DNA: TGCGCCAGCAGCTTGCCGGGGGGGCGAGGAGATACGCAGTATTTT.

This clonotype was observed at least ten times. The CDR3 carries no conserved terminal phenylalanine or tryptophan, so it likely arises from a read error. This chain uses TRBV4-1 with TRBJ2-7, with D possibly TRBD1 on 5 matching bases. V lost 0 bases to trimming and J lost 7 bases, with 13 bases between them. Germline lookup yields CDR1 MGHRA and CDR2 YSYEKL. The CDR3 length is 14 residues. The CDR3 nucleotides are TGCGCCAGCAGCCAAGATTGGGGCGGTCCGGAGCAGTACCTC. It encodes CASSQDWGGPEQYL.

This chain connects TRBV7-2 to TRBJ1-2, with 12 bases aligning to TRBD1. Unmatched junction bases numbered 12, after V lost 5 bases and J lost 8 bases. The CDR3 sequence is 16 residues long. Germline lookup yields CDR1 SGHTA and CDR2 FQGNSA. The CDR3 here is CASSPLSPGQGAGYTF. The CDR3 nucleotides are TGTGCCAGCAGCCCCCTCTCGCCGGGACAGGGGGCAGGCTACACCTTC.

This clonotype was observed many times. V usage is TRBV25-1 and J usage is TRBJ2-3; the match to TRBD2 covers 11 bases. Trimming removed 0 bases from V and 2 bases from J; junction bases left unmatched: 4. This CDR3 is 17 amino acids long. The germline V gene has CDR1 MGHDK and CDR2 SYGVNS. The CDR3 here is CASSEYGTSGPTDTQYF. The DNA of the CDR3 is TGTGCCAGCAGTGAATATGGGACTAGCGGACCCACAGATACGCAGTATTTT.

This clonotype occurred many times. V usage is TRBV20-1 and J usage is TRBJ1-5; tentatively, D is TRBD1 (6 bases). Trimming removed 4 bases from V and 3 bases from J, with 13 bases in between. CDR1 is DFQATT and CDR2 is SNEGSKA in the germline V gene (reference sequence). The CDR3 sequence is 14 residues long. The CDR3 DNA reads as TGCAGTGCTACCGGACAGACTGACAATCAGCCCCAGCATTTT. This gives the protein CSATGQTDNQPQHF.

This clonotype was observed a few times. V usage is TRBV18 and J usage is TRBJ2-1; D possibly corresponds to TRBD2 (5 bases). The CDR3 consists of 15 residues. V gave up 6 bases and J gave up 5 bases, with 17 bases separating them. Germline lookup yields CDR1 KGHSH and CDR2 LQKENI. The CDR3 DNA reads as TGTGCCAGCTCCCTCGAGGGAAGAAGACACAATGAGCAGTTCTTC. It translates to CASSLEGRRHNEQFF.

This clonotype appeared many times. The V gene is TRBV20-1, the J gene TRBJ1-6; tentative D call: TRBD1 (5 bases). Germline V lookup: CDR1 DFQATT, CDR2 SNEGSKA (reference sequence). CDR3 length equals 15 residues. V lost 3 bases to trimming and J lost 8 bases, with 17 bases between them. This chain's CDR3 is CSARKGLVPDSPLHF. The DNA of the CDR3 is TGCAGTGCTAGGAAGGGGCTCGTTCCGGATTCACCCCTCCACTTT.

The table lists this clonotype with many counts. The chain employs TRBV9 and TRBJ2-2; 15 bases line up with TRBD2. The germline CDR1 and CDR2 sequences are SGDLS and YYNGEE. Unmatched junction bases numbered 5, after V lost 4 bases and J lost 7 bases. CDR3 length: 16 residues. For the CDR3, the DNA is TGTGCCAGCAGCCGGACTAGCGGGAGGGACATCGGGGAGCTGTTTTTT. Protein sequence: CASSRTSGRDIGELFF.

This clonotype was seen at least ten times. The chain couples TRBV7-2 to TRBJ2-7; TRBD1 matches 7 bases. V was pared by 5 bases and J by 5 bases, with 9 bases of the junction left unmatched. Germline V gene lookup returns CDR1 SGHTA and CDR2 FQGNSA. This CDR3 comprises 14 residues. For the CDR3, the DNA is TGTGCCAGCAGCCGGGGTGGACAGGCCCACGAGCAGTACTTC. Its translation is CASSRGGQAHEQYF.

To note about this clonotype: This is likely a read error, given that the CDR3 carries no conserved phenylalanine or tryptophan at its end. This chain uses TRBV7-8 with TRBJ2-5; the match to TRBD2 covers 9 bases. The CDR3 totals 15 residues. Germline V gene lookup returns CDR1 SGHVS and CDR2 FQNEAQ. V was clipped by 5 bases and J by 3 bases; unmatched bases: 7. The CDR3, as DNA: TGTGCCAGCAGCCTATTCGCGGGGGGGGAAGAGACCCAGTACTGC. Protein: CASSLFAGGEETQYC.

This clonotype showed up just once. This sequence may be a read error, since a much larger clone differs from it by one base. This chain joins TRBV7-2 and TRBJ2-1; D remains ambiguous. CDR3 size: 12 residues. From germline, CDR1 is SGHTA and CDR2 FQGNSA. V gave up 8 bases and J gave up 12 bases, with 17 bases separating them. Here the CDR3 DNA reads TGTGCCAGCTCTCATTGGATCGGTGTGCAGTTCTTC. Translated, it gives CASSHWIGVQFF.

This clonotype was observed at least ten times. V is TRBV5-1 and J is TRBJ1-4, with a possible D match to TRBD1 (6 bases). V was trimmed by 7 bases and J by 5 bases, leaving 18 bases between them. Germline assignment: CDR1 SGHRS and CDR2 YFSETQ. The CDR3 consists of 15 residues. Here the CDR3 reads CASGLTGQLNEKLFF. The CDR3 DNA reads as TGCGCCAGCGGTCTGACGGGACAACTAAATGAAAAACTGTTTTTT.

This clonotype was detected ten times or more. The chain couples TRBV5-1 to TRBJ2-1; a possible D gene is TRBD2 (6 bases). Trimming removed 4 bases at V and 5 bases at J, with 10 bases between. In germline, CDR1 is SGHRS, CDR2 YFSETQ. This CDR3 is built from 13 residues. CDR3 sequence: CASSPSSDNEQFF. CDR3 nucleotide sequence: TGCGCCAGCAGCCCATCTAGCGACAATGAGCAGTTCTTC.

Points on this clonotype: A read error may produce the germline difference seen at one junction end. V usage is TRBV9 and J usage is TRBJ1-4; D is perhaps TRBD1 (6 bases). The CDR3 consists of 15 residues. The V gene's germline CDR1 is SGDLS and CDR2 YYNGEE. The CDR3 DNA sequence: TGTGCCAGCACCAAGGGGGGCAGCCCTCCGGAAAAACTGGTTTTT. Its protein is CASTKGGSPPEKLVF.

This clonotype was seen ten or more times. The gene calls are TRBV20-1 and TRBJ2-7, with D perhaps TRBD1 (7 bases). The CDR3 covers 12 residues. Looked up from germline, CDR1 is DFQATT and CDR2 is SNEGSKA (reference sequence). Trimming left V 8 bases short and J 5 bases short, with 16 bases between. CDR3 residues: CSLSQGGNEQYF. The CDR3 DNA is TGCAGTCTCTCCCAGGGGGGTAACGAGCAGTACTTC.

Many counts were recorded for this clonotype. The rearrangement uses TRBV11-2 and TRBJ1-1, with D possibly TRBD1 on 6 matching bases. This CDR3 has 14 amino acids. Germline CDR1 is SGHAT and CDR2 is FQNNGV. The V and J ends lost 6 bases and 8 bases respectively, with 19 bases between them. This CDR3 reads CASRGLTGVVEAFF. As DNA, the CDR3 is TGTGCCAGCAGGGGTCTGACAGGTGTTGTGGAAGCTTTCTTT.

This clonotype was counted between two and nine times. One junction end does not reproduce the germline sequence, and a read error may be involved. In nucleotides, the CDR3 is TGTGCTAGCAGCTTAAACGAGAACACTGAAGCTTTCTTT. Amino acids: CASSLNENTEAFF. The V gene is TRBV7-7, the J gene TRBJ1-1; D gene ambiguous. CDR1 is SSHAT, CDR2 FNYEAQ, per germline (reference sequence). CDR3 length: 13 amino acids.

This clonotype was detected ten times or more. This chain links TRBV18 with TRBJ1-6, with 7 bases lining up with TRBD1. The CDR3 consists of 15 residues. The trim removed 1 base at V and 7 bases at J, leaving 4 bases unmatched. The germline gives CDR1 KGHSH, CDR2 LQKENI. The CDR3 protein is CASSPRAGGNSPLHF. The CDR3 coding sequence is TGTGCCAGCTCACCACGGGCAGGGGGGAATTCACCCCTCCACTTT.

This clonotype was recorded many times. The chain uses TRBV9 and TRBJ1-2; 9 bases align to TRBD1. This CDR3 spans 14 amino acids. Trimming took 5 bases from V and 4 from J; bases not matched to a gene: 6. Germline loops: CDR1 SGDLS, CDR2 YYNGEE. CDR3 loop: CASRATGGSYGYTF. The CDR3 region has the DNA TGTGCCAGCAGAGCGACAGGGGGGTCCTATGGCTACACCTTC.

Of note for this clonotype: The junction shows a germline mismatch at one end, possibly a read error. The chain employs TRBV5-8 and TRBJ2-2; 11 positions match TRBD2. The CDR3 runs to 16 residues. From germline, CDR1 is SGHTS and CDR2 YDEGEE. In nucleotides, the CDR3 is TGTGCCGGCAGCAGAGGACTAGCGGGGAACACCGGGGAGCTGTTTTTT. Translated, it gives CAGSRGLAGNTGELFF.

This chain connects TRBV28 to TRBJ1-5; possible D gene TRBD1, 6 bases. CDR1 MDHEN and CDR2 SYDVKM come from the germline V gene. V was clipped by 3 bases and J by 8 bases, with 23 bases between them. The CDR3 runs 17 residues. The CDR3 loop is CASSLAGSRGNGKPQHF. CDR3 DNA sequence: TGTGCCAGCAGTTTGGCGGGGAGCAGGGGTAACGGTAAGCCCCAGCATTTT.

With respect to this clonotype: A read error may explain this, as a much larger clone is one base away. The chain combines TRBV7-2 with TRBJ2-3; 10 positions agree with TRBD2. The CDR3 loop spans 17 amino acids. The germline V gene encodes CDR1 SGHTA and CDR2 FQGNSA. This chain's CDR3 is CASSPGALAGDTDPQYF. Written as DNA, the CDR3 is TGTGCCAGCAGCCCGGGGGCCCTAGCGGGAGATACAGATCCGCAGTATTTT.

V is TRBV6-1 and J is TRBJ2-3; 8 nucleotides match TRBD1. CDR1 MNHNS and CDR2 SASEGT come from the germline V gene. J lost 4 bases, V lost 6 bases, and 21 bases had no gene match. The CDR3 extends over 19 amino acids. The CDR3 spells CASRRTGQGGNFSPDTQYF. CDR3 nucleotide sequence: TGTGCCAGCAGGAGAACTGGACAGGGAGGCAATTTTTCGCCAGATACGCAGTATTTT.